This entry lists 7 T cell receptor beta chains sequenced from one sample in a study of cytomegalovirus exposure and HLA in healthy donors (dated by TCRdb to 2016 to 2017). Library generation was performed with the immunoSEQ multiplex PCR assay. For the multiplex PCR, a mixture combining 60 forward primers for TCR Vbeta segments and 13 reverse primers for TCR Jbeta segments was used. This immuneACCESS table, as held by TCRdb, lists in-frame sequences with V and J called but not all clones. Of the missing ones, under half trace to an unresolved V gene in checked studies; the others have no known cause. The sample profile shows 150,000 to 200,000 clones; more than 80% of them were found once. The top ten clones comprise about 4.9% of the sample. The sequenced sample was PBMCs. The receptors originated from a man aged 18 to 29 in good health and CMV-seronegative.

The chain recombines TRBV7-6 with TRBJ2-7, with TRBD2 matching over 8 bases. The germline CDR1 and CDR2 sequences are SGHVS and FNYEAQ. V lost 3 bases to trimming and J lost 0 bases; unmatched junction nucleotides: 1. The CDR3 has 14 amino acids. CDR3 bases: TGTGCCAGCAGCTTCGGGGGGGCCTCCTACGAGCAGTACTTC. The encoded protein is CASSFGGASYEQYF.

This chain joins TRBV5-5 and TRBJ1-5, with a tentative D call TRBD1 (6 bases). The germline V gene has CDR1 SGHKS and CDR2 YYEKEE (reference sequence). The CDR3 is 15 amino acids. The germline V and J ends were trimmed by 4 bases and 3 bases, with 14 bases remaining between them. The CDR3 DNA reads TGTGCCAGCAGCGAAGTTACAGGGTTCAATCAGCCCCAGCATTTT. Its protein product is CASSEVTGFNQPQHF.

The chain employs TRBV11-2 and TRBJ2-5, with 7 bases fitting TRBD2. The CDR3 consists of 14 residues. Unmatched junction bases numbered 9, after V lost 5 bases and J lost 6 bases. Germline loops: CDR1 SGHAT, CDR2 FQNNGV. This CDR3 is CASSPLGSGQTQYF. For the CDR3, the DNA is TGTGCCAGCAGCCCCTTGGGTAGCGGGCAGACCCAGTACTTC.

V and J are TRBV5-6 and TRBJ2-3; TRBD1 aligns across 7 bases. The germline V gene has CDR1 SGHDT and CDR2 YYEEEE. The V gene end was trimmed by 0 bases and the J gene end by 3 bases; junction bases not matched to a gene: 4. The CDR3 extends over 15 amino acids. CDR3 coding DNA: TGTGCCAGCAGCTTGGAGACAGGGAAGACAGATACGCAGTATTTT. It is translated as CASSLETGKTDTQYF.

The chain combines TRBV6-6 with TRBJ1-1, with D possibly being TRBD1 (6 bases). This CDR3 contains 12 residues. Germline V CDR1 and CDR2: MNHNY, SVGAGI (reference sequence). V gave up 7 bases and J gave up 4 bases, with 10 bases separating them. CDR3 DNA sequence: TGTGCCAGCATCCTAGGGGGCACTGAAGCTTTCTTT. Amino acids: CASILGGTEAFF.

J is TRBJ1-5 and V is TRBV7-2, with TRBD1 matching over 7 bases. The germline gives CDR1 SGHTA, CDR2 FQGNSA. V lost 3 bases to trimming and J lost 0 bases; unmatched junction nucleotides: 5. This CDR3 is 16 amino acids long. Written as DNA, the CDR3 is TGTGCCAGCAGCTTCGCAGGGGGGTATAGCAATCAGCCCCAGCATTTT. Its protein is CASSFAGGYSNQPQHF.

V and J are TRBV15 and TRBJ1-6; D may be TRBD1 (5 bases). This CDR3 spans 16 amino acids. V gave up 1 base and J gave up 4 bases, with 11 bases separating them. The germline V gene has CDR1 LNHNV and CDR2 YYDKDF (reference sequence). In DNA, the CDR3 is TGTGCCACCAGCAGAGGGGGGGGTGGGTATAATTCACCCCTCCACTTT. Residues: CATSRGGGGYNSPLHF. Complete variable domain (other parts from reference TRBV15 and TRBJ1-6): DAMVIQNPRYQVTQFGKPVTLSCSQTLNHNVMYWYQQKSSQAPKLLFHYYDKDFNNEADTPDNFQSRRPNTSFCFLDIRSPGLGDTAMYLCATSRGGGGYNSPLHFGNGTRLTVT.